Sequencing of this T cell receptor beta chain was carried out in a study of blood T cell repertoires in COVID-19. In the study overall: Acute and convalescent COVID-19 specimens originated in the United States, Italy and Spain.

Those who participated ranged in age from about 18 to 95 years and resided in approximately 26 US areas. The study assigned cohorts using participant-reported clinical history. In the original analysis: Using reference gene primer amplification, nucleated cell counts were estimated. Profiling relied on immunoSEQ multiplex PCR, and the TCRdb table lists in-frame clones only, not all of them. The V and J calls and clone size were taken over from that table, and D and trimming were inferred from the DNA. The data contain hundreds of thousands of clones, over 80% of them singletons. Germline assignment: CDR1 SEHNR and CDR2 FQNEAQ (reference sequence). The CDR3 is 15 amino acids. V lost 5 bases and J lost 0, with 11 bases in between.

The chain couples TRBV7-9 to TRBJ1-5; a possible D gene is TRBD1 (5 bases). The sequence was obtained from a woman between 25 and 40 years old with acute COVID-19. The sequenced sample was PBMCs or T cells enriched from blood (not recorded which). The CDR3 reads CASSPQGHSNQPQHF. Here the CDR3 DNA reads TGTGCCAGCAGCCCCCAGGGCCATAGCAATCAGCCCCAGCATTTT.